Detailed here is one TCR beta chain. The data were taken from a study of blood T cell repertoires in COVID-19. On the study more broadly: The United States, Italy and Spain were the sources of the acute and convalescent COVID-19 samples. Nucleic acid was either cDNA or gDNA, and it came from T cells, B-cell-depleted T cells, or PBMCs.

Participant reports of clinical history set cohort assignment. The CDR3 totals 15 residues. Germline CDR1 is LNHDA and CDR2 is SQIVND (reference sequence). V dropped 5 bases and J dropped 0; count of bases not matched to a gene: 5. In the original analysis: The assay estimated nucleated cells by amplifying reference gene primers. This table comes from immunoSEQ multiplex PCR, and its TCRdb copy is limited to in-frame clones, with some not included. Clonal size and the V and J genes are those of that table, whereas D and trimming came from the DNA. The table lists 150,000 to 200,000 clones, approximately 80% of them singletons, with roughly 5% in the top ten.

This clonotype was sampled from a man aged 65 to 79 who had been exposed to COVID-19. The source material was PBMCs or T cells enriched from blood (not recorded which). The V gene is TRBV19, the J gene TRBJ1-1, with 8 nucleotides matching TRBD1. The CDR3: CASSSPTGVNTEAFF. The CDR3, as DNA: TGTGCCAGTAGTTCTCCGACAGGGGTGAACACTGAAGCTTTCTTT.